The 29 T cell receptor beta chains reported below all come from one sample, sequenced in a study of CD8+ T cells in alopecia areata (dated by TCRdb to the late 2010s). What this sample's treatment or condition label stands for: oral pan-JAK inhibitor, 5-10 mg twice daily. To prepare the library, the immunoSEQ multiplex PCR assay was applied. RNA was extracted from all samples and reverse transcribed into cDNA as template for TCR sequencing. In its TCRdb copy, this immuneACCESS table keeps in-frame sequences only and misses some clones. Where compared with another copy, unresolved V genes explain less than half of these, and the others have no known cause. The table for this sample lists some 190,000 clones; 50% to 70% of them were counted only once. 1.3% of the sample rests with the top ten. Sequencing was performed on CD4+ T cells sorted from blood, taken between weeks 49 and 50, from a patient treated with tofacitinib. The receptors here all came from a human donor with alopecia areata.

This clone was observed a few times. This rearrangement joins TRBV2 to TRBJ1-5; 10 nucleotides line up with TRBD1. The germline V gene has CDR1 SNHLY and CDR2 FYNNEI. J lost 5 bases, V lost 4 bases, and 2 bases had no gene match. CDR3 length: 14 residues. The CDR3 spells CASSGDRGHQPQHF. The CDR3 DNA follows: TGTGCCAGCAGTGGTGACAGGGGGCATCAGCCCCAGCATTTT. The full variable domain, in which reference TRBV2 and TRBJ1-5 provide the parts outside the CDR3, is EPEVTQTPSHQVTQMGQEVILRCVPISNHLYFYWYRQILGQKVEFLVSFYNNEISEKSEIFDDQFSVERPDGSNFTLKIRSTKLEDSAMYFCASSGDRGHQPQHFGDGTRLSIL.

The V and J genes are TRBV6-6 and TRBJ1-2; TRBD1 agrees at 9 bases. After removal of 6 bases from V and 3 bases from J, the junction contained 5 bases not matched to a gene. The V gene's germline CDR1 is MNHNY and CDR2 SVGAGI (reference sequence). CDR3 length: 14 amino acids. The chain's CDR3 is CASRGQGIDYGYTF. The CDR3 DNA is TGTGCCAGCAGAGGACAGGGGATCGACTATGGCTACACCTTC.

The V call is TRBV7-3, the J call TRBJ2-2; D might be TRBD2 (5 bases). The germline V gene has CDR1 SGHTA and CDR2 FQGTGA. This CDR3 spans 14 amino acids. Trimming left V 5 bases short and J 4 bases short, with 11 bases between. The CDR3 DNA is TGTGCCAGCAGCGTCACGGCGGGCACCGGGGAGCTGTTTTTT. Protein: CASSVTAGTGELFF. The whole variable domain, remainder taken from reference TRBV7-3 and TRBJ2-2, is GAGVSQTPSNKVTEKGKYVELRCDPISGHTALYWYRQSLGQGPEFLIYFQGTGAADDSGLPNDRFFAVRPEGSVSTLKIQRTERGDSAVYLCASSVTAGTGELFFGEGSRLTVL.

This clone has a handful of counts. The J gene is TRBJ2-7, the V gene TRBV2, with D possibly being TRBD1 (5 bases). Germline loops: CDR1 SNHLY, CDR2 FYNNEI. Trimming removed 6 bases from V and 5 bases from J, with 14 bases in between. The CDR3 is 13 amino acids. CDR3 residues: CASSIIDSHEQYF. The CDR3 nucleotides are TGTGCCAGCAGCATAATCGACAGCCACGAGCAGTACTTC.

The V call is TRBV18, the J call TRBJ1-4; TRBD1 is a possible D gene (6 bases). The germline CDR1 and CDR2 sequences are KGHSH and LQKENI. Deletions cut 3 bases from V and 7 bases from J, with 18 bases between. CDR3 length: 16 residues. This CDR3 is CASSPDRPGRGEKLFF. DNA of the CDR3: TGTGCCAGCTCACCGGACAGACCCGGTAGAGGTGAAAAACTGTTTTTT.

This chain connects TRBV25-1 to TRBJ1-4; D is perhaps TRBD1 (6 bases). The germline V gene has CDR1 MGHDK and CDR2 SYGVNS. V was shortened by 4 bases and J by 10 bases, with 19 bases between the two germline ends. This CDR3 is 15 amino acids long. The CDR3 DNA follows: TGTGCCAGCAGTGCCCCCGGGACAACTGCGCGAAAACTGTTTTTT. Translating it yields CASSAPGTTARKLFF.

The chain employs TRBV15 and TRBJ2-5, with a weak D call TRBD2 (5 bases). Germline V gives CDR1 LNHNV, CDR2 YYDKDF (reference sequence). Trimming took off 5 bases at V and 0 bases at J, with 16 bases between the two ends. The CDR3 spans 16 residues. The DNA for the CDR3 is TGTGCCACCAGCGAGGGTATAAAGGGTTACCAAGAGACCCAGTACTTC. This translates into CATSEGIKGYQETQYF.

The sample holds a few counts of this clone. The chain recombines TRBV29-1 with TRBJ2-2; D possibly corresponds to TRBD1 (5 bases). The CDR3 extends over 13 amino acids. The V gene lost 4 bases and the J gene lost 5 bases, with 11 bases spanning the gap. The V gene's germline CDR1 is SQVTM and CDR2 ANQGSEA. The CDR3 here is CSVGTMGTGELFF. Written as DNA, the CDR3 is TGCAGCGTTGGGACAATGGGGACCGGGGAGCTGTTTTTT.

The chain recombines TRBV29-1 with TRBJ1-1; TRBD1 aligns across 8 bases. The CDR3 runs 14 residues. Per the germline V gene, CDR1 is SQVTM and CDR2 is ANQGSEA. V was pared by 7 bases and J by 1 base, with 8 bases of the junction left unmatched. The CDR3 sequence: CSARGTGGNTEAFF. The CDR3 coding sequence is TGCAGCGCGAGGGGGACAGGCGGGAACACTGAAGCTTTCTTT.

This clone was found a few times. This chain links TRBV29-1 with TRBJ1-5; the D gene is possibly TRBD1 (5 bases). From germline, CDR1 is SQVTM and CDR2 ANQGSEA. This CDR3 region has 13 residues. V lost 3 bases and J lost 6, with 12 bases in between. CDR3: CSVEGRRGQPQHF. The CDR3 DNA is TGCAGCGTTGAGGGCCGGAGGGGTCAGCCCCAGCATTTT. The full variable domain, rest sourced from reference TRBV29-1 and TRBJ1-5, is SAVISQKPSRDICQRGTSLTIQCQVDSQVTMMFWYRQQPGQSLTLIATANQGSEATYESGFVIDKFPISRPNLTFSTLTVSNMSPEDSSIYLCSVEGRRGQPQHFGDGTRLSIL.

The chain carries TRBV29-1 and TRBJ1-1; no definite D call. Per germline, CDR1 SQVTM and CDR2 ANQGSEA. V lost 1 base and J 4 bases, leaving 16 bases between the germline ends. The CDR3 spans 15 residues. CDR3 nucleotides: TGCAGCGTTGAAGTTCCTCGGGGTTTTAGCACTGAAGCTTTCTTT. Protein sequence: CSVEVPRGFSTEAFF.

The J gene is TRBJ1-2, the V gene TRBV15; no firm D call. V was trimmed by 3 bases and J by 3 bases, leaving 11 bases between them. This CDR3 is 14 amino acids long. The germline V gene has CDR1 LNHNV and CDR2 YYDKDF (reference sequence). CDR3 residues: CATSSVWRDYGYTF. CDR3 bases: TGTGCCACCAGCAGCGTATGGAGGGACTATGGCTACACCTTC.

This rearrangement joins TRBV27 to TRBJ1-5; 8 bases are a match to TRBD1. CDR3 length: 14 residues. In germline, CDR1 is MNHEY, CDR2 SMNVEV (reference sequence). The ends lost 4 bases at V and 4 bases at J; junction bases unmatched: 3. The CDR3 coding sequence is TGTGCCAGCAGTTCAGGACAGGGAAATCAGCCCCAGCATTTT. Encoded protein: CASSSGQGNQPQHF.

The CDR3 nucleotides are TGTGCCAGCAGCTTAGTAGCGGGGTACGAGCAGTACTTC. It codes for CASSLVAGYEQYF. The V gene is TRBV11-3, the J gene TRBJ2-7; 8 bases agree with TRBD2. J gave up 4 bases and V 1 base, and 0 bases lay outside the gene matches. The length of the CDR3 is 13 residues. Germline V gene data show CDR1 as SGHNT and CDR2 as YENEEA.

The CDR3 sequence: CASSLSQGANEQFF. CDR3 bases: TGTGCCAGCAGTTTATCCCAGGGGGCTAATGAGCAGTTCTTC. The chain recombines TRBV6-5 with TRBJ2-1; 8 bases align to TRBD1. The CDR3 is made up of 14 amino acids. Unmatched junction bases numbered 6, after V lost 4 bases and J lost 7 bases. Germline CDR1 reads MNHEY; CDR2 reads SVGAGI.

V gene TRBV7-2 combines with J gene TRBJ1-1; D is undetermined. Germline CDR1 and CDR2: SGHTA and FQGNSA. This CDR3 spans 14 amino acids. V lost 4 bases to trimming and J lost 1 base, with 10 bases between them. CDR3: CASSSQSWNTEAFF. DNA of the CDR3: TGTGCCAGCAGCTCCCAATCCTGGAACACTGAAGCTTTCTTT. The full variable domain, rest sourced from reference TRBV7-2 and TRBJ1-1, is GAGVSQSPSNKVTEKGKDVELRCDPISGHTALYWYRQSLGQGLEFLIYFQGNSAPDKSGLPSDRFSAERTGGSVSTLTIQRTQQEDSAVYLCASSSQSWNTEAFFGQGTRLTVV.

The chain joins TRBV2 to TRBJ2-3; D gene uncertain. V was trimmed by 4 bases and J by 0 bases, leaving 8 bases between them. Germline V gene lookup returns CDR1 SNHLY and CDR2 FYNNEI. The CDR3 is 14 amino acids. CDR3 DNA sequence: TGTGCCAGCAGTGTGGACGGGAGCACAGATACGCAGTATTTT. Amino acids: CASSVDGSTDTQYF.

In this sample, this clone turned up a few times. This chain uses TRBV4-1 with TRBJ1-1; TRBD1 is a possible D gene (6 bases). CDR3 length: 13 amino acids. The germline CDR1 and CDR2 sequences are MGHRA and YSYEKL. V lost 4 bases and J lost 4, with 10 bases in between. The CDR3: CASSRGQSTEAFF. The CDR3 DNA is TGCGCCAGCAGCCGTGGACAGTCCACTGAAGCTTTCTTT.

This clone was recorded a few times. The rearrangement joins TRBV29-1 to TRBJ2-3; D unresolved. Germline V CDR1 and CDR2: SQVTM, ANQGSEA. This CDR3 contains 11 residues. V was pared by 5 bases and J by 2 bases, with 5 bases between. CDR3 protein: CSVTYTDTQYF. For the CDR3, the DNA is TGCAGCGTTACCTACACAGATACGCAGTATTTT.

The rearrangement uses TRBV6-5 and TRBJ1-1; maybe TRBD1 (5 bases). The CDR3 loop spans 11 amino acids. V gave up 6 bases and J gave up 8 bases, with 10 bases separating them. Germline CDR1 and CDR2: MNHEY and SVGAGI. The CDR3 bases are TGTGCCAGCAGAAACAGGCGGGAAGCTTTCTTT. Translated, it gives CASRNRREAFF.

The CDR3 here is CASSLAGSTDTQYF. CDR3 nucleotide sequence: TGTGCCAGCAGCTTAGCGGGGAGCACAGATACGCAGTATTTT. The rearrangement links TRBV11-1 to TRBJ2-3; D not resolved. From germline, CDR1 is SGHAT and CDR2 FQDESV (reference sequence). The CDR3 loop spans 14 amino acids. Deletions cut 0 bases from V and 0 bases from J, with 4 bases between.

The chain is built from TRBV7-2 and TRBJ1-2; D unclear. Trimming pared 5 bases from V and 0 bases from J, leaving 13 bases between. The CDR3 spans 15 residues. CDR1 and CDR2 from the germline V gene are SGHTA and FQGNSA. CDR3 region: CASSLPSRTNYGYTF. The CDR3 region has the DNA TGTGCCAGCAGCCTCCCGTCCCGTACTAACTATGGCTACACCTTC.

Concerning this clone: The DNA is omitted, as the CDR3 cannot be located on it reliably, and the CDR3 follows TCRdb's listing. This rearrangement joins TRBV19 to TRBJ1-5. Germline CDR1 reads LNHDA; CDR2 reads SQIVND (reference sequence). The length of the CDR3 is 13 amino acids, counting both ends. CDR3 residues: CASTSDSNQPQHF.

The chain employs TRBV15 and TRBJ2-5, with TRBD2 matching over 12 bases. The V and J ends lost 6 bases and 2 bases, in that order; junction bases with no gene match: 7. Germline V gene lookup returns CDR1 LNHNV and CDR2 YYDKDF (reference sequence). The CDR3 totals 16 residues. In DNA form, the CDR3 reads TGTGCCACCAGGCGACTAGCGGGGGCCAAGCAAGAGACCCAGTACTTC. Residues: CATRRLAGAKQETQYF.

The V call is TRBV7-2, the J call TRBJ2-2; 11 nucleotides line up with TRBD1. Germline V gene data show CDR1 as SGHTA and CDR2 as FQGNSA. J lost 4 bases, V lost 6 bases, and 4 bases had no gene match. The CDR3 has 15 residues. CDR3 region: CASSLGQGATGELFF. For the CDR3, the DNA is TGTGCCAGCAGTCTAGGACAGGGGGCCACCGGGGAGCTGTTTTTT.

The chain recombines TRBV2 with TRBJ2-5; D gene uncertain. V lost 1 base, J lost 5 bases, and 8 bases lay in between. Germline V gene sequence: CDR1 SNHLY, CDR2 FYNNEI. The CDR3 spans 13 residues. The CDR3 reads CASSEVGGETQYF. Written as DNA, the CDR3 is TGTGCCAGCAGTGAAGTTGGTGGGGAGACCCAGTACTTC.

The chain couples TRBV11-2 to TRBJ2-2; no firm D call. Per germline, CDR1 SGHAT and CDR2 FQNNGV. This CDR3 comprises 12 residues. The V and J ends lost 5 bases and 1 base respectively, with 2 bases between them. The CDR3 loop reads CASSLNTGELFF. CDR3 coding DNA: TGTGCCAGCAGCCTGAACACCGGGGAGCTGTTTTTT.

This clone was observed many times. The chain combines TRBV7-2 with TRBJ2-2; D is unresolved. Germline assignment: CDR1 SGHTA and CDR2 FQGNSA. Trimming left V 1 base short and J 4 bases short, with 7 bases between. The CDR3 runs to 14 residues. The CDR3 DNA reads TGTGCCAGCAGCTTAGTAGTCACCACCGGGGAGCTGTTTTTT. As protein: CASSLVVTTGELFF.

This chain connects TRBV28 to TRBJ1-2; D remains unclear. V shed 6 bases and J shed 2 bases, with 10 bases lying between them. The CDR3 covers 13 residues. Germline V gene sequence: CDR1 MDHEN, CDR2 SYDVKM. In DNA, the CDR3 is TGTGCCAGCAGCCCCAATATGAACTATGGCTACACCTTC. It encodes CASSPNMNYGYTF.